Each of the 5 T cell receptor beta chains below was sequenced from the same sample in a study of monozygotic twins with inflammatory bowel disease. For each CDR3 protein, TCRdb gives one entry from its re-call of the 5' RACE reads, without DNA. The data include fewer than 350,000 distinct CDR3 sequences; the top ten clones carry roughly 2%. Sequencing was done on a sample of blood. Every receptor here comes from a human donor with ulcerative colitis or Crohn's disease, or a healthy co-twin of an affected twin (not recorded which).

The genes are TRBV7-3 and TRBJ1-2; as DNA is missing, the TRBD1 call by TCRdb cannot be tested. The CDR3 covers 15 residues. Looked up from germline, CDR1 is SGHTA and CDR2 is FQGTGA. CDR3 region: CASSDTGNRLDGYTF.

J is TRBJ1-1 and V is TRBV12-3 or TRBV12-4; TCRdb's D call of TRBD1 is untestable without DNA. The CDR3 contains 13 residues. The CDR3 is CASSSQGRYEAFF.

The CDR3 here is CASSPRQGNSGANVLTF. The V call is TRBV18, the J call TRBJ2-6; the D call of TRBD1 rests on TCRdb alone, since no DNA is present to check it. Germline V gene sequence: CDR1 KGHSH, CDR2 LQKENI. The CDR3 consists of 17 residues.

The rearrangement uses TRBV20-1 and TRBJ1-3; TCRdb calls TRBD1, which cannot be checked without DNA. Germline V CDR1 and CDR2: DFQATT, SNEGSKA (reference sequence). This CDR3 comprises 15 residues. Here the CDR3 reads CSVERRASVLDTIYF.

This chain connects TRBV6-2 or TRBV6-3 to TRBJ2-3; TCRdb indicates TRBD1, and absent DNA this call remains unverified. The CDR3 length is 14 residues. Per the germline V gene, CDR1 is MNHEY and CDR2 is SVGEGT. The CDR3 is CASSHQGASDTQYF.